This is a list of T cell receptor beta chains from one sample in a study of cytomegalovirus exposure and HLA in healthy donors. Repertoires were generated with immunoSEQ multiplex PCR, while TCRdb's copy carries only in-frame clones and drops some. The repertoire holds more than 110,000 clones, with around 77% as singletons. Sequencing used PBMCs. The receptors derive from a woman between 45 and 60 years old in good health and CMV-seronegative. Both conserved end residues are part of each CDR3. A D gene is named only where the DNA matches it firmly. Clone size is stated in some rows and not others, as once, few, many or a class when expanded.

clone size	V gene	D gene	J gene	CDR3 DNA	CDR3 protein
-	TRBV9	-	TRBJ1-1	TGTGCCAGCAGCGTAGGAACAGGGCTGAACACTGAAGCTTTCTTT	CASSVGTGLNTEAFF
-	TRBV6-1	TRBD2	TRBJ2-1	TGTGCCAGCAGTGACCCTAGCGGGGGGGCTTTCAATGAGCAGTTCTTC	CASSDPSGGAFNEQFF
once	TRBV7-8	-	TRBJ2-5	TGTGCCAGCAGCTTAGTCGGTAGCGGAGAGACCCAGTACTTC	CASSLVGSGETQYF
-	TRBV7-7	TRBD1	TRBJ1-5	TGTGCTAGCAGCGTATGGGATGGGACAGGAGCTTATAGCAATCAGCCCCAGCATTTT	CASSVWDGTGAYSNQPQHF
-	TRBV6-1	-	TRBJ2-7	TGTGCCAGCAGTGAACATTCGGCAGGTATGAACGAGCAGTACTTC	CASSEHSAGMNEQYF
few	TRBV9	-	TRBJ2-7	TGTGCCAGCAGCCTCGGACAGAAGCAGTACTTC	CASSLGQKQYF
-	TRBV7-9	-	TRBJ2-5	TGTGCCAGCAGCTTCCCCCTGGACAGTCAAGAGACCCAGTACTTC	CASSFPLDSQETQYF
-	TRBV7-9	TRBD1	TRBJ2-7	TGTGCCAGCAGCGGCAGCCGGGACAGGGGATCCTACGAGCAGTACTTC	CASSGSRDRGSYEQYF
once	TRBV2	-	TRBJ2-3	TGTGCCAGCAGGGAGCGTTTCACAGATACGCAGTATTTT	CASRERFTDTQYF
-	TRBV9	-	TRBJ1-2	TGTGCCAGCAGCCCACATTATGGCTACACCTTC	CASSPHYGYTF
-	TRBV28	TRBD1	TRBJ1-6	TGTGCCAGCAGGCTCTCCGGGACAGCCAACTATAATTCACCCCTCCACTTT	CASRLSGTANYNSPLHF
-	TRBV5-1	TRBD2	TRBJ2-5	TGCGCCAGCAGCTTGGGGGGTAGCGGGGGTCAAGAGACCCAGTACTTC	CASSLGGSGGQETQYF
-	TRBV2	TRBD2	TRBJ2-1	TGTGCCAGCAGTGGTACTAGCGGAGGTTACAATGAGCAGTTCTTC	CASSGTSGGYNEQFF
-	TRBV28	-	TRBJ1-5	TGTGCCAGCAGTAGAGGGTGGGGGGGAGACTATAGCAATCAGCCCCAGCATTTT	CASSRGWGGDYSNQPQHF
few	TRBV6-4	-	TRBJ1-2	TGTGCCAGCAGTGACTCGGCAGACTCAAACTATGGCTACACCTTC	CASSDSADSNYGYTF
few	TRBV6-1	TRBD1	TRBJ1-5	TGTGCCAGCATGAGACAGGGAGTGATTCAGCCCCAGCATTTT	CASMRQGVIQPQHF
-	TRBV28	-	TRBJ1-6	TGTGCCAGCAGTTTGCTTGGCGAGGGGGTGTACCTTAATTCACCCCTCCACTTT	CASSLLGEGVYLNSPLHF
-	TRBV30	TRBD1	TRBJ2-7	TGTGCCTGGGCTCGGACAGGGTACTCCTACGAGCAGTACTTC	CAWARTGYSYEQYF
-	TRBV2	-	TRBJ1-4	TGTGCCAGCAGTGAAGAAGGGGTGAGCGAAAAACTGTTTTTT	CASSEEGVSEKLFF
-	TRBV13	TRBD2	TRBJ2-3	TGTGCCAGCAGCTTTGAGGGCGGGGGAGATACGCAGTATTTT	CASSFEGGGDTQYF
-	TRBV18	-	TRBJ1-1	TGTGCCAGCTCCCTTCAGTGGAACACTGAAGCTTTCTTT	CASSLQWNTEAFF
-	TRBV5-1	TRBD1	TRBJ1-5	TGCGCCAGCAGCTTGGGAACCGGGACAGGGAGTTTGGAGCCCCAGCATTTT	CASSLGTGTGSLEPQHF
-	TRBV10-3	TRBD1	TRBJ1-6	TGTGCCATCAGTGAGTCGGACAGGTATAATTCACCCCTCCACTTT	CAISESDRYNSPLHF
once	TRBV2	-	TRBJ2-7	TGTGCCAGCAGAGGGACCCGCGGAGGGTACGAGCAGTACTTC	CASRGTRGGYEQYF
few	TRBV6-6	-	TRBJ1-2	TGTGCCAGCAGTTACTCGACGCGGCAGGCGGGGGATGGCTACACCTTC	CASSYSTRQAGDGYTF
-	TRBV9	TRBD1	TRBJ2-1	TGTGCCAGCAGCGTCGCGAGTAGGGGACAGTACAATGAGCAGTTCTTC	CASSVASRGQYNEQFF
-	TRBV7-9	-	TRBJ1-1	TGTGCCAGCAGCCGACCGACCCTTTCCGGGGACACTGAAGCTTTCTTT	CASSRPTLSGDTEAFF
few	TRBV11-2	-	TRBJ1-3	TGTGCCAGCAGCCGACAAGGGGGCTCTGGAAACACCATATATTTT	CASSRQGGSGNTIYF
-	TRBV2	-	TRBJ1-5	TGTGCCAGCAGTGAAGTGTACAATCAGCCCCAGCATTTT	CASSEVYNQPQHF
once	TRBV19	TRBD2	TRBJ2-3	TGTGCCAGTAGTATAGAGGGGAGGGGACCACGCAGCACAGATACGCAGTATTTT	CASSIEGRGPRSTDTQYF
few	TRBV11-3	-	TRBJ2-3	TGTGCCAGCAGCTTAGGTCACAACACAGATACGCAGTATTTT	CASSLGHNTDTQYF
few	TRBV15	-	TRBJ2-1	TGTGCCACCAGCAGAGGTGGGGCCGCGCTCAATGAGCAGTTCTTC	CATSRGGAALNEQFF
-	TRBV15	-	TRBJ1-2	TGTGCCACCAGCAGAGAGGCACCAGGGACTAACTATGGCTACACCTTC	CATSREAPGTNYGYTF